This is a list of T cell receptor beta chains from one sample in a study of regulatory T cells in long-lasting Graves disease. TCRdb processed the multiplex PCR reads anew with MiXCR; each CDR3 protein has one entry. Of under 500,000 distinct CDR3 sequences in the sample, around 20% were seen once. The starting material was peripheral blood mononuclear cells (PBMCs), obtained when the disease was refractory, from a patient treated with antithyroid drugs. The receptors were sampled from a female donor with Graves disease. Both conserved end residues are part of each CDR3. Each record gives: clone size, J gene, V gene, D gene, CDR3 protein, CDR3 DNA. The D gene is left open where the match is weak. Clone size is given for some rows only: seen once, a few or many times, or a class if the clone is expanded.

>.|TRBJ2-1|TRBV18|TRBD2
CASSLTRGSSYNEQFF
TGTGCCAGCTCACTGACACGCGGGAGCTCCTACAATGAGCAGTTCTTC
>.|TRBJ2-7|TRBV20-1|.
CSALQGYEQYF
TGCAGTGCTTTACAGGGTTACGAGCAGTACTTC
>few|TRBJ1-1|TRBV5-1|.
CASRRQTLNTEAFF
TGCGCCAGCAGAAGACAGACATTGAACACTGAAGCTTTCTTT
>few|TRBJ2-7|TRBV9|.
CASSALALGGYEQYF
TGTGCCAGCAGCGCTCTCGCTCTTGGGGGCTACGAGCAGTACTTC
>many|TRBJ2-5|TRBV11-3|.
CASSLSIGGRVEETQYF
TGTGCCAGCAGCTTATCCATAGGTGGTAGGGTCGAAGAGACCCAGTACTTC
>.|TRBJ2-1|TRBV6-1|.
CASSPGGSESEQFF
TGTGCCAGCAGCCCCGGGGGATCGGAGAGTGAGCAGTTCTTC
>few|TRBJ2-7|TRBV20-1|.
CSARDRTNSYEQYF
TGCAGTGCTAGAGATAGGACGAACTCCTACGAGCAGTACTTC
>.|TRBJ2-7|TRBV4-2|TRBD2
CASSQDPQLAGSAYEQYF
TGTGCCAGCAGCCAAGATCCACAATTAGCGGGATCAGCCTACGAGCAGTACTTC
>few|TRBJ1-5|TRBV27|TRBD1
CASSLHDRGLNQPQHF
TGTGCCAGCAGTCTCCACGACAGGGGGCTCAATCAGCCCCAGCATTTT
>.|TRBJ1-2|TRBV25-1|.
CASSDPARRYF
TGTGCCAGCAGTGACCCAGCTCGACGATACTTC
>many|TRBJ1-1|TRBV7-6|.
CASSLGHSNTEAFF
TGTGCCAGCAGCTTAGGCCACTCGAACACTGAAGCTTTCTTT
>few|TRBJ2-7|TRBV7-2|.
CASSLSIGLSYEQYF
TGTGCCAGCAGCTTATCAATAGGGCTCTCCTACGAGCAGTACTTC
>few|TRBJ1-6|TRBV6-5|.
CASSSSGPQYNSPLHF
TGTGCCAGCAGTTCATCGGGGCCACAATATAATTCACCCCTCCACTTT
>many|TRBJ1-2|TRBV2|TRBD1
CASRRKTGGIYGYTF
TGTGCCAGCAGAAGGAAGACAGGGGGCATCTATGGCTACACCTTC
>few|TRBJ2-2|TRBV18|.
CASSPNRNTGELFF
TGTGCCAGCTCACCGAACAGAAACACCGGGGAGCTGTTTTTT
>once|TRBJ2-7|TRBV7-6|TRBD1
CASSSRAGGIYEQYF
TGTGCCAGCAGCTCCCGAGCAGGGGGCATCTACGAGCAGTACTTC
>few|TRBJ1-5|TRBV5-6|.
CASRGTWRQPQHF
TGTGCCAGCAGAGGGACCTGGCGTCAGCCCCAGCATTTT
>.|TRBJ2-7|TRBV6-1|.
CASTDRGGVEQYF
TGTGCCAGCACTGACAGAGGAGGTGTAGAGCAGTACTTC
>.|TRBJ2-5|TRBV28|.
CASSLGGALRGGETQYF
TGTGCCAGCAGTTTAGGGGGGGCGCTGAGGGGTGGAGAGACCCAGTACTTC
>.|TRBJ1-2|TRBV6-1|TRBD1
CASRGTGKGYGYTF
TGTGCCAGCAGGGGGACAGGGAAAGGCTATGGCTACACCTTC
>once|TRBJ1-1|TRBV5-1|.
CASSHNPGSRRGTEAFF
TGCGCCAGCAGCCATAATCCGGGATCCCGGCGGGGCACTGAAGCTTTCTTT
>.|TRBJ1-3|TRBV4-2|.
CASRSAAGNTIYF
TGTGCCAGTCGGTCGGCTGCTGGAAACACCATATATTTT
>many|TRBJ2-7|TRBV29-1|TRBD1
CSGGQDPYEQYF
TGCAGCGGTGGACAGGATCCCTACGAGCAGTACTTC
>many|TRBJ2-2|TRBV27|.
CASSLGPAATGELFF
TGTGCCAGCAGTTTGGGGCCAGCGGCCACCGGGGAGCTGTTTTTT
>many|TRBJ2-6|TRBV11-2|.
CASQARLTGTSTGANVLTF
TGTGCCAGCCAAGCCCGATTGACAGGGACTAGTACTGGGGCCAACGTCCTGACTTTC
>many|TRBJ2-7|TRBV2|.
CASSEGSSRNYEQYF
TGTGCCAGCAGTGAAGGTAGTAGCCGAAACTACGAGCAGTACTTC
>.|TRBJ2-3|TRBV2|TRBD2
CASKGLATPADTQYF
TGTGCCAGTAAGGGACTAGCGACGCCCGCAGATACGCAGTATTTT
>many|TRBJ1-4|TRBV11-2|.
CASSPILAPGKLFF
TGTGCCAGCAGCCCCATCCTTGCGCCAGGAAAACTGTTTTTT
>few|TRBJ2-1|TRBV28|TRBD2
CASSPLLAASYNEQFF
TGTGCCAGCAGCCCCCTACTAGCGGCCTCCTACAATGAGCAGTTCTTC
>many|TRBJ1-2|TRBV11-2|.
CASSPFEGIGYTF
TGTGCCAGCAGCCCCTTCGAGGGGATCGGCTACACCTTC
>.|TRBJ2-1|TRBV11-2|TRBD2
CASRPSGTSVYNEQFF
TGTGCCAGCAGGCCGTCCGGGACTAGCGTTTACAATGAGCAGTTCTTC
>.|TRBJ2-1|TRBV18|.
CASSPAYRGITNEQFF
TGTGCCAGCTCACCAGCATATCGGGGCATTACGAATGAGCAGTTCTTC
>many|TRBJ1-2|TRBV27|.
CASSLSAGYGYTF
TGTGCCAGCAGTTTATCGGCGGGATATGGCTACACCTTC
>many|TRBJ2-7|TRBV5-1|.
CASSLASGASFSYEQYF
TGCGCCAGCAGCTTGGCCTCAGGGGCCTCCTTCTCCTACGAGCAGTACTTC
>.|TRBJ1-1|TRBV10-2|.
CASSAVGTEAFF
TGCGCCAGCAGTGCTGTCGGGACTGAAGCTTTCTTT
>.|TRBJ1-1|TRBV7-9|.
CASSPVPTGNTEAFF
TGTGCCAGCAGCCCAGTTCCCACAGGAAACACTGAAGCTTTCTTT
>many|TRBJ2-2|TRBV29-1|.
CSVEVTGAGELFF
TGCAGCGTTGAAGTGACGGGCGCCGGGGAGCTGTTTTTT
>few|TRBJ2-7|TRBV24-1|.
CATSDPPEPGLESYEQYF
TGTGCCACCAGTGATCCACCTGAACCGGGACTTGAATCCTACGAGCAGTACTTC
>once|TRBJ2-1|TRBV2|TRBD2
CASATSGRAYNEQFF
TGTGCCAGCGCTACTAGCGGGAGAGCTTACAATGAGCAGTTCTTC
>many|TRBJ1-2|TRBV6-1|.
CASSSRIGDYGYTF
TGTGCCAGCAGCTCGAGGATAGGGGACTATGGCTACACCTTC
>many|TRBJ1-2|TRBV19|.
CASTPRDRSNYGYTF
TGTGCCAGTACCCCCCGAGACAGAAGTAACTATGGCTACACCTTC
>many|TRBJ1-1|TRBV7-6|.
CASSPQTRAEAFF
TGTGCCAGCAGCCCCCAGACTCGGGCTGAAGCTTTCTTT
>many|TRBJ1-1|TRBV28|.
CATLSGAGTEAFF
TGTGCCACCCTGTCGGGGGCAGGGACTGAAGCTTTCTTT
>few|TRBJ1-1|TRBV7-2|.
CASRERTAKNTEAFF
TGTGCCAGCAGGGAGAGGACAGCGAAGAACACTGAAGCTTTCTTT
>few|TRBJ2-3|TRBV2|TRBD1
CASSDLTLQGDTQYF
TGTGCCAGCAGTGACTTAACCCTACAGGGGGATACGCAGTATTTT
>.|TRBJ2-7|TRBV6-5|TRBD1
CASSSGQGLTYEQYF
TGTGCCAGCAGTTCCGGACAGGGCCTCACCTACGAGCAGTACTTC
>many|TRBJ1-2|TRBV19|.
CASSILGQRYGYTF
TGTGCCAGTAGTATACTAGGACAGCGCTATGGCTACACCTTC
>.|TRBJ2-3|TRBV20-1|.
CSASGIEDTQYF
TGCAGTGCTAGCGGGATCGAAGATACGCAGTATTTT
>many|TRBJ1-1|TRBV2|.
CASGLVEAFF
TGTGCCAGCGGTCTGGTTGAAGCTTTCTTT
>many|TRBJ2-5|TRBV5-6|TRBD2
CASSLESGSYQETQYF
TGTGCCAGCAGCTTGGAGAGCGGGAGCTACCAAGAGACCCAGTACTTC
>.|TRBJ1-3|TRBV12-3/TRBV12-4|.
CASSSRPGTIYF
TGTGCCAGCAGCTCTCGTCCGGGGACCATATATTTT
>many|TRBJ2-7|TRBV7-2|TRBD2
CASRPGGGGPYEQYF
TGTGCCAGCAGACCTGGGGGGGGAGGGCCCTACGAGCAGTACTTC
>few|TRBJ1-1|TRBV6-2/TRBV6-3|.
CARDPNTEAFF
TGTGCCAGGGACCCGAACACTGAAGCTTTCTTT
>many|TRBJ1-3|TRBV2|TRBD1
CASSEIGNRGYTIYF
TGTGCCAGCAGTGAAATAGGAAACAGGGGATACACCATATATTTT
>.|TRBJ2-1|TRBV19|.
CASSTGGWEQFF
TGTGCCAGTAGTACAGGGGGGTGGGAGCAGTTCTTC
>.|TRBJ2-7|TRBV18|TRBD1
CASSSGTGVIRWSYEQYF
TGTGCCAGCTCCTCCGGGACAGGGGTGATCCGATGGTCCTACGAGCAGTACTTC
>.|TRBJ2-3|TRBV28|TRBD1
CASSTTGGTDTQYF
TGTGCCAGCAGTACGACAGGGGGCACAGATACGCAGTATTTT
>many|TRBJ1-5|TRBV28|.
CASSLKGYSNQPQHF
TGTGCCAGCAGCTTAAAAGGTTATAGCAATCAGCCCCAGCATTTT
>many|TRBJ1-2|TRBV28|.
CASSDGSNYGYTF
TGTGCCAGCAGTGACGGGAGTAACTATGGCTACACCTTC
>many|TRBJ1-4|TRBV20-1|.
CSAGASTNEKLFF
TGCAGTGCAGGGGCATCGACTAATGAAAAACTGTTTTTT